There are a few counts of the clone carrying this TCR beta chain. In the original workflow: Amplification of reference gene primers provided the estimated nucleated cell counts. TCRdb's table, derived via immunoSEQ multiplex PCR, lists solely in-frame clones and lacks some. D and trimming come from the DNA, and the V and J calls and clone size come from that table. The data contain some 140,000 clones, 84% of them singletons. V lost 5 bases and J lost 1; bases outside the gene matches: 7. Germline CDR1 reads GTSNPN; CDR2 reads SVGIG (reference sequence). The CDR3 runs 14 residues. The data are from a study of blood T cell repertoires in COVID-19. Study at large: Material from acute and convalescent COVID-19 was sourced from the United States, Italy and Spain.

Sequencing was carried out using peripheral blood. The chain has TRBV30 and TRBJ1-1; 7 positions agree with TRBD1. This clonotype originated in a human donor in a cohort sampled during active COVID-19. The CDR3 DNA is TGTGCCTGGTTAATTCAGGGGGGGAACACTGAAGCTTTCTTT. As protein: CAWLIQGGNTEAFF. The whole variable domain, filled in from reference TRBV30 and TRBJ1-1, reads SQTIHQWPATLVQPVGSPLSLECTVEGTSNPNLYWYRQAAGRGLQLLFYSVGIGQISSEVPQNLSASRPQDRQFILSSKKLLLSDSGFYLCAWLIQGGNTEAFFGQGTRLTVV.